Following are 7 T cell receptor beta chains from one sample sequenced in a study of PD-1 blockade in mismatch repair-deficient tumors. Sequencing used immunoSEQ multiplex PCR; TCRdb keeps in-frame clones, though not all of them. Here the sample spans about 120,000 clones, about 74% being singletons. Sequencing was performed on peripheral blood, taken roughly 60 weeks after starting pembrolizumab. The receptors derive from an adult with mismatch repair-deficient cancer.

The rearrangement uses TRBV30 and TRBJ1-2; tentatively, D is TRBD1 (5 bases). The CDR3 is 14 amino acids. V lost 3 bases and J 8 bases, leaving 19 bases between the germline ends. The germline CDR1 and CDR2 sequences are GTSNPN and SVGIG (reference sequence). The CDR3 DNA is TGTGCCTGGAGCGGGACGTCCATAACGGGGGGCTACACCTTC. Translation: CAWSGTSITGGYTF. Full variable domain (remainder filled in from reference TRBV30 and TRBJ1-2): SQTIHQWPATLVQPVGSPLSLECTVEGTSNPNLYWYRQAAGRGLQLLFYSVGIGQISSEVPQNLSASRPQDRQFILSSKKLLLSDSGFYLCAWSGTSITGGYTFGSGTRLTVV.

V and J are TRBV5-6 and TRBJ1-1; TRBD1 matches at 9 bases. This CDR3 contains 15 residues. V lost 4 bases and J lost 5; bases outside the gene matches: 9. Per germline, CDR1 SGHDT and CDR2 YYEEEE. The CDR3 DNA reads as TGTGCCAGCAGCAAAAGCACAGGGGGCCGTACTGAAGCTTTCTTT. Protein product: CASSKSTGGRTEAFF.

In this sample, this clone turned up once. The chain couples TRBV6-5 to TRBJ1-2; 7 bases align to TRBD1. With 6 bases clipped from V and 4 bases from J, the junction kept 11 bases outside the gene matches. This CDR3 region has 15 residues. The germline CDR1 and CDR2 sequences are MNHEY and SVGAGI. Written as DNA, the CDR3 is TGTGCCAGCAGCCGACAGGGCGGTTCTCTCTATGGCTACACCTTC. Amino acid sequence: CASSRQGGSLYGYTF.

A word on this clone: Its ends do not fully match the called genes, so a read error is possible. The V gene is TRBV7-7, the J gene TRBJ2-3; weak D call: TRBD2 (5 bases). CDR3 length equals 13 residues. Germline V gives CDR1 SSHAT, CDR2 FNYEAQ (reference sequence). The CDR3 nucleotides are TGTGCTAGCAGCCCGGGGATCTCAGATACGCAGTATTTT. It yields the protein CASSPGISDTQYF.

CDR3 DNA sequence: TGTGCCAGCAGTTACTCGACGGGCAGGACCCAGGATGGCTACACCTTC. Encoded protein: CASSYSTGRTQDGYTF. J is TRBJ1-2 and V is TRBV6-5; D unclear. The CDR3 is made up of 16 amino acids. CDR1 is MNHEY and CDR2 is SVGAGI in the germline V gene. V dropped 0 bases and J dropped 6 bases, with 17 bases sitting between them.

The chain recombines TRBV27 with TRBJ2-1; TRBD1 agrees at 8 bases. Looked up from germline, CDR1 is MNHEY and CDR2 is SMNVEV (reference sequence). The V and J ends lost 2 bases and 7 bases, in that order; junction bases with no gene match: 7. The CDR3 covers 15 residues. The CDR3 DNA reads as TGTGCCAGCAGTTTAGCGGGGACAGGTGGTAATGAGCAGTTCTTC. This translates into CASSLAGTGGNEQFF.

V is TRBV5-4 and J is TRBJ2-1, with 11 nucleotides matching TRBD2. In germline, CDR1 is SGHNT, CDR2 YYREEE (reference sequence). After removal of 0 bases from V and 2 bases from J, the junction contained 1 base not matched to a gene. This CDR3 has 16 residues. The CDR3 spells CASSLASGRTYNEQFF. The CDR3 DNA is TGTGCCAGCAGCTTGGCTAGCGGGAGGACCTACAATGAGCAGTTCTTC.